The next 12 T cell receptor beta chains were all read from a single sample in a study of shared clonotypes between healthy human individuals (TCRdb year 2020). The library was made by the immunoSEQ multiplex PCR assay. The source is immuneACCESS, and TCRdb retained only in-frame sequences with V and J called. Part of the clones is not carried over; for the studies checked, unresolved V genes explain less than half of this, and the remainder is unexplained. The sample table holds 470,000 or so clones, of which approximately 81% were seen once. The top ten constitute over 9.5% of the sample. The material sequenced was PBMCs. The receptors shown here come from a woman in her thirties or forties in good health. Some clones in this sample may be carry-over from other donors' samples.

In the case of this clone: A clone one base away is much larger, so this may be a read error. This sequence joins TRBV27 and TRBJ2-3; TRBD1 might be the D (5 bases). Per the germline V gene, CDR1 is MNHEY and CDR2 is SMNVEV (reference sequence). Between the trimmed V and J ends, which lost 2 bases and 2 bases, there was a span of 8 bases. The CDR3 has 14 residues. This chain's CDR3 is CASSLDSSTDTQYF. The CDR3 DNA follows: TGTGCCAGCAGTTTAGACAGCTCCACAGATACGCAGTATTTT.

V and J are TRBV19 and TRBJ2-5; 9 bases match TRBD2. The CDR3 extends over 16 amino acids. Germline V gene sequence: CDR1 LNHDA, CDR2 SQIVND (reference sequence). V shed 4 bases and J 2 bases; nucleotides not matched to a gene: 8. CDR3 residues: CASSRRAGGRQETQYF. In DNA, the CDR3 is TGTGCCAGTAGTAGGCGAGCGGGAGGTCGACAAGAGACCCAGTACTTC.

Here the CDR3 reads CATRGSTYEQYF. The CDR3 region has the DNA TGTGCCACCAGAGGCTCCACCTACGAGCAGTACTTC. This rearrangement joins TRBV15 to TRBJ2-7; the D is unclear. The CDR3 is 12 residues long. Trimming left V 6 bases short and J 2 bases short, with 8 bases between. Germline V gene data show CDR1 as LNHNV and CDR2 as YYDKDF (reference sequence). The whole variable domain, remainder taken from reference TRBV15 and TRBJ2-7, is DAMVIQNPRYQVTQFGKPVTLSCSQTLNHNVMYWYQQKSSQAPKLLFHYYDKDFNNEADTPDNFQSRRPNTSFCFLDIRSPGLGDTAMYLCATRGSTYEQYFGPGTRLTVT.

In its sample, this clone was seen a few times. CDR3 region: CASGRSIEQYF. The CDR3 nucleotides are TGTGCCAGCGGGCGGTCCATCGAGCAGTACTTC. The chain has TRBV25-1 and TRBJ2-7; the D is unclear. This CDR3 is 11 amino acids long. Germline V gives CDR1 MGHDK, CDR2 SYGVNS. Trimming took off 8 bases at V and 6 bases at J, with 11 bases between the two ends.

This chain uses TRBV6-5 with TRBJ2-2; D perhaps matches TRBD2 (6 bases). Germline loops: CDR1 MNHEY, CDR2 SVGAGI. The length of the CDR3 is 14 residues. Trimming stripped 6 bases from V and 1 base from J, with 9 bases between. In DNA, the CDR3 is TGTGCCAGCAGCCAGGGACTGAACACCGGGGAGCTGTTTTTT. Its protein is CASSQGLNTGELFF.

This clone has a handful of counts. The chain is built from TRBV6-4 and TRBJ2-1; a possible D gene is TRBD2 (6 bases). Germline V lookup: CDR1 MRHNA, CDR2 SNTAGT. The CDR3 sequence is 15 residues long. The V gene lost 7 bases and the J gene lost 5 bases, with 18 bases spanning the gap. In DNA form, the CDR3 reads TGTGCCAGCACCGAATCGGCAGGCGGGAACAATGAGCAGTTCTTC. Translated, it gives CASTESAGGNNEQFF.

Here the CDR3 DNA reads TGTGCCGCCTCGACAGGGGCTAAACAGCCCCAGCATTTT. Its protein product is CAASTGAKQPQHF. This rearrangement joins TRBV6-6 to TRBJ1-5; TRBD1 agrees at 8 bases. The CDR3 runs 13 residues. Germline loops: CDR1 MNHNY, CDR2 SVGAGI (reference sequence). V dropped 11 bases and J dropped 7; count of bases not matched to a gene: 10.

As regards this clone: This probably arose from a read error, given a far larger clone one base away. The J gene is TRBJ1-2, the V gene TRBV29-1; D unresolved. The CDR3 totals 14 residues. Deletions cut 4 bases from V and 4 bases from J, with 16 bases between. Germline V gives CDR1 SQVTM, CDR2 ANQGSEA. The CDR3 bases are TGCAGCGTTGTGAGCGGGGATACGGGCTATGGCTACACCTTC. It translates to CSVVSGDTGYGYTF. Together with reference TRBV29-1 and TRBJ1-2, the CDR3 gives the full variable domain: SAVISQKPSRDICQRGTSLTIQCQVDSQVTMMFWYRQQPGQSLTLIATANQGSEATYESGFVIDKFPISRPNLTFSTLTVSNMSPEDSSIYLCSVVSGDTGYGYTFGSGTRLTVV.

The V call is TRBV28, the J call TRBJ2-7, with D maybe TRBD2 (7 bases). CDR3 size: 15 residues. CDR1 is MDHEN, CDR2 SYDVKM, per germline. The germline V and J ends were trimmed by 4 bases and 3 bases, with 16 bases remaining between them. CDR3 in DNA: TGTGCCAGCAGTTCCTCAAGGGGGGGAAGCTACGAGCAGTACTTC. It codes for CASSSSRGGSYEQYF.

The chain joins TRBV7-8 to TRBJ2-3; TRBD2 agrees at 7 bases. J gave up 4 bases and V 5 bases, and 0 bases lay outside the gene matches. The CDR3 runs to 12 residues. Per the germline V gene, CDR1 is SGHVS and CDR2 is FQNEAQ. The CDR3 nucleotides read TGTGCCAGCAGCCGGGGGGCAGATACGCAGTATTTT. This translates into CASSRGADTQYF. The full variable domain, in which reference TRBV7-8 and TRBJ2-3 provide the parts outside the CDR3, is GAGVSQSPRYKVAKRGQDVALRCDPISGHVSLFWYQQALGQGPEFLTYFQNEAQLDKSGLPSDRFFAERPEGSVSTLKIQRTQQEDSAVYLCASSRGADTQYFGPGTRLTVL.

The chain carries TRBV7-8 and TRBJ1-1; D gene ambiguous. Germline CDR1 SGHVS, CDR2 FQNEAQ. V was pared by 6 bases and J by 0 bases, with 14 bases between. The CDR3 sequence is 15 residues long. The chain's CDR3 is CASRYNSQLNTEAFF. CDR3 sequence (DNA): TGTGCCAGCAGGTATAACAGCCAATTGAACACTGAAGCTTTCTTT.

This chain links TRBV5-4 with TRBJ2-7; 10 nucleotides agree with TRBD2. This CDR3 spans 18 amino acids. The V segment lost 4 bases and the J segment 3 bases; nucleotides outside the gene matches: 16. CDR1 is SGHNT and CDR2 is YYREEE in the germline V gene (reference sequence). The CDR3 DNA is TGTGCCAGCAGCAAGGGGCCTAGCGGGAGAGTAGAACACTACGAGCAGTACTTC. Translated: CASSKGPSGRVEHYEQYF. Supplemented by reference TRBV5-4 and TRBJ2-7, the full variable domain reads ETGVTQSPTHLIKTRGQQVTLRCSSQSGHNTVSWYQQALGQGPQFIFQYYREEENGRGNFPPRFSGLQFPNYSSELNVNALELDDSALYLCASSKGPSGRVEHYEQYFGPGTRLTVT.